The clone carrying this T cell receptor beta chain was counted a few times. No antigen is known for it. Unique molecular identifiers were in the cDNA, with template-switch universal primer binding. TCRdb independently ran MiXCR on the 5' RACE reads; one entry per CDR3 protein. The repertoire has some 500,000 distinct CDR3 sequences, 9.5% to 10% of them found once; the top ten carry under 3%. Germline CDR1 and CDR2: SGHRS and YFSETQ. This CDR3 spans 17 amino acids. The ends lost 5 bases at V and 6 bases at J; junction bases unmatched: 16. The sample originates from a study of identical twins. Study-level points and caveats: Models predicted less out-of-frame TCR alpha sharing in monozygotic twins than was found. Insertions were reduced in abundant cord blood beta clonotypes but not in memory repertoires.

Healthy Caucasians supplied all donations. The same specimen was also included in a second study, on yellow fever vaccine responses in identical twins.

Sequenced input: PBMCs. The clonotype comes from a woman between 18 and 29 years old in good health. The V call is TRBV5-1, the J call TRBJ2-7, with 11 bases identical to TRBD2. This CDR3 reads CASSLPPSGGPAVEQYF. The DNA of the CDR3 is TGCGCCAGCAGTCTTCCTCCTAGCGGGGGGCCGGCCGTCGAGCAGTACTTC.